Below are 13 T cell receptor beta chains sequenced from a single sample in a study of immune heterogeneity within non-small cell lung tumors (dated by TCRdb to about 2018). The TCR template was genomic DNA extracted from bulk tumor tissue, and roughly 590 ng of gDNA was amplified for each sample. Multiple biopsies per primary tumor were taken during surgery, spaced as far apart as possible within the tumor mass. The study cohort was described as untreated and was composed of newly diagnosed NSCLC cases undergoing curative surgery. The listed sequencing device is HiSeq X Ten. The TCR beta CDR3 region was amplified with a multiplex PCR system whose first round of approximately 10 cycles used 32 V-gene forward primers and 13 J-gene reverse primers. The public reads were reanalyzed by TCRdb: fastp trimming at Q25, MiXCR alignment, in-frame beta chains only. CDR3 protein duplicates are merged, each entry listing the most common genes and DNA. The sample has some 21,000 distinct CDR3 sequences on record, around 26% of them singletons. The ten largest make up about 4.5% of the sample.

Source material: lung tumor tissue. The receptor source for this set is a middle-aged man with non-small cell lung cancer.

By share, this clonotype ranks as medium-sized (0.01 to 0.1%). The gene calls are TRBV6-2 or TRBV6-3 and TRBJ2-2, with TRBD1 matching over 7 bases. Trimming removed 5 bases from V and 4 bases from J; junction bases left unmatched: 10. Germline assignment: CDR1 MNHEY and CDR2 SVGEGT. The CDR3 is 16 amino acids. CDR3 sequence (DNA): TGTGCCAGCAGTCTCAGAGGGGGCGCGATCACCGGGGAGCTGTTTTTT. Translating gives CASSLRGGAITGELFF.

In the case of this clonotype: This may be a read error, as it is one base from a much larger clone. This CDR3 fails to terminate in the conserved phenylalanine or tryptophan, so it likely reflects a read error. The chain is built from TRBV12-3 or TRBV12-4 and TRBJ1-2; TRBD1 is a possible D gene (5 bases). The length of the CDR3 is 13 residues. V was clipped by 5 bases and J by 6 bases, with 13 bases between them. CDR3 loop: CASSGTKGNGYTL. In nucleotides, the CDR3 is TGTGCCAGCAGTGGGACCAAGGGGAATGGCTACACCTTA.

This clonotype has only a few counts. This rearrangement joins TRBV5-1 to TRBJ2-5; no reliable D call. Germline V gene lookup returns CDR1 SGHRS and CDR2 YFSETQ. The CDR3 is 15 residues long. The germline V and J ends were trimmed by 0 bases and 2 bases, with 11 bases remaining between them. In DNA form, the CDR3 reads TGCGCCAGCAGCTTGGATGTTGGAAGGCAAGAGACCCAGTACTTC. It specifies CASSLDVGRQETQYF.

This clonotype was seen ten or more times. The chain has TRBV15 and TRBJ1-2; no definite D call. This CDR3 has 16 amino acids. Germline CDR1 and CDR2: LNHNV and YYDKDF (reference sequence). V was cut by 4 bases and J by 7 bases, with 22 bases left in between. In nucleotides, the CDR3 is TGTGCCACCAGCATGGACTATTTCGAACGAACCTCTGGCTACACCTTC. This sequence encodes CATSMDYFERTSGYTF.

The rearrangement uses TRBV5-1 and TRBJ1-5; D not certain. Per the germline V gene, CDR1 is SGHRS and CDR2 is YFSETQ. V was trimmed by 6 bases and J by 4 bases, leaving 17 bases between them. This CDR3 is 15 amino acids long. DNA for the CDR3: TGCGCCAGCACCCCTGTACCAGGACTGAATCAGCCCCAGCATTTT. Its protein product is CASTPVPGLNQPQHF. The entire variable domain, with the rest obtained from reference TRBV5-1 and TRBJ1-5, is as follows: KAGVTQTPRYLIKTRGQQVTLSCSPISGHRSVSWYQQTPGQGLQFLFEYFSETQRNKGNFPGRFSGRQFSNSRSEMNVSTLELGDSALYLCASTPVPGLNQPQHFGDGTRLSIL.

This clonotype turned up a few times. The rearrangement uses TRBV6-2 or TRBV6-3 and TRBJ2-1; 9 positions agree with TRBD1. The CDR3 extends over 17 amino acids. Germline V gene lookup returns CDR1 MNHEY and CDR2 SVGEGT. V dropped 0 bases and J dropped 2; count of bases not matched to a gene: 5. Here the CDR3 reads CASSYSADRGPYNEQFF. The CDR3 DNA follows: TGTGCCAGCAGTTACTCTGCGGACAGGGGACCCTACAATGAGCAGTTCTTC.

This clonotype was found many times. This chain connects TRBV20-1 to TRBJ1-2, with a weak D call TRBD1 (5 bases). CDR1 and CDR2 from the germline V gene are DFQATT and SNEGSKA (reference sequence). V was trimmed by 6 bases and J by 0 bases, leaving 17 bases between them. CDR3 length: 15 residues. The CDR3 spells CSAELQASANYGYTF. The DNA for the CDR3 is TGCAGTGCCGAACTACAGGCCTCAGCTAACTATGGCTACACCTTC.

Turning to this clonotype: At one end, the junction sequence differs from germline, possibly due to a read error. The chain carries TRBV5-8 and TRBJ2-7; 7 positions match TRBD1. Germline CDR1 SGHTS, CDR2 YDEGEE. The CDR3 extends over 13 amino acids. CDR3 sequence (DNA): TGTGCCAGCGGCTTGAGGGACAGCTACGAGCAGTACTTC. It is translated as CASGLRDSYEQYF.

Of note for this clonotype: Germline is not matched at one junction end, which may reflect a read error. The chain couples TRBV6-4 to TRBJ1-2; possibly TRBD1 for D (5 bases). The CDR3 has 13 amino acids. Germline V gene lookup returns CDR1 MRHNA and CDR2 SNTAGT. CDR3 in amino acids: CASSIPGNYGYTF. CDR3 sequence (DNA): TGTGCCAGCAGCATACCAGGGAACTATGGTTACACCTTC.

Comments on this clonotype: A single base separates this from a much larger clone, so it may be a read error. CDR3 nucleotide sequence: TGTGCCACCATCCCCTGGGGGGGCGTCTCCATTTTCTATGGCTACACCTTC. It codes for CATIPWGGVSIFYGYTF. This sequence joins TRBV28 and TRBJ1-2, with D possibly TRBD1 on 6 matching bases. The germline V and J ends were trimmed by 10 bases and 4 bases, with 28 bases remaining between them. CDR3 length: 17 residues. Germline lookup yields CDR1 MDHEN and CDR2 SYDVKM.

The genes are TRBV5-8 and TRBJ1-1; D not certain. The ends were cut back, 0 bases at V and 1 base at J, with 7 bases in the middle. The CDR3 has 14 amino acids. CDR1 SGHTS and CDR2 YDEGEE come from the germline V gene. Here the CDR3 DNA reads TGTGCCAGCAGCTTGGGTCATCCGAACACTGAAGCTTTCTTT. This encodes CASSLGHPNTEAFF.

This clonotype showed up many times. The chain employs TRBV7-2 and TRBJ1-5; no definite D call. The ends were cut back, 3 bases at V and 4 bases at J, with 10 bases in the middle. The CDR3 spans 14 residues. In germline, CDR1 is SGHTA, CDR2 FQGNSA. CDR3 in amino acids: CASSFVPGNQPQHF. The CDR3 nucleotides read TGTGCCAGCAGCTTTGTACCAGGTAATCAGCCCCAGCATTTT. Using reference TRBV7-2 and TRBJ1-5 for the parts outside the CDR3, the full variable domain is GAGVSQSPSNKVTEKGKDVELRCDPISGHTALYWYRQSLGQGLEFLIYFQGNSAPDKSGLPSDRFSAERTGGSVSTLTIQRTQQEDSAVYLCASSFVPGNQPQHFGDGTRLSIL.

This clonotype was seen repeatedly, ten times or more. The CDR3 loop reads CASSPRTSGVRAGEQYF. In DNA, the CDR3 is TGTGCCAGCAGCCCAAGGACTAGCGGGGTGCGAGCGGGGGAGCAGTACTTC. The chain carries TRBV13 and TRBJ2-7; 12 bases match TRBD2. The V segment lost 5 bases and the J segment 7 bases; nucleotides outside the gene matches: 15. The CDR3 is 17 residues long. Per the germline V gene, CDR1 is PRHDT and CDR2 is FYEKMQ (reference sequence).